The 27 T cell receptor beta chains listed next were all sequenced from one sample in a study of T cells in tumors after PD-1 blockade. Libraries were prepared by immunoSEQ multiplex PCR; TCRdb keeps only in-frame clonotypes and omits some of them. The data show around 12,000 clones, about 63% seen once. Sequencing used tumor tissue, obtained before anti-PD-1 treatment. All receptors derive from a human donor with basal cell carcinoma.

By share of the sample, this clone is medium-sized. V gene TRBV7-9 combines with J gene TRBJ1-1, with 8 bases lining up with TRBD1. The ends lost 4 bases at V and 1 base at J; junction bases unmatched: 2. The CDR3 is 14 residues long. Germline CDR1 and CDR2: SEHNR and FQNEAQ (reference sequence). CDR3 loop: CASSSGTGNTEAFF. The CDR3 DNA reads TGTGCCAGCAGCTCCGGGACAGGGAACACTGAAGCTTTCTTT.

Notes on this clone: Other DNA variants within this sample encode the same CDR3. This chain links TRBV7-2 with TRBJ1-5, with 8 bases fitting TRBD1. V lost 1 base to trimming and J lost 4 bases; unmatched junction nucleotides: 0. This CDR3 contains 14 residues. Per the germline V gene, CDR1 is SGHTA and CDR2 is FQGNSA. The CDR3 loop reads CASSLGQGNQPQHF. DNA of the CDR3: TGTGCCAGCAGCTTAGGACAGGGGAATCAGCCCCAGCATTTT.

The chain uses TRBV24-1 and TRBJ1-5; D is possibly TRBD1 (6 bases). This CDR3 contains 13 residues. Per germline, CDR1 KGHDR and CDR2 SFDVKD. The ends were cut back, 9 bases at V and 7 bases at J, with 15 bases in the middle. CDR3 region: CATQSQGNQPQHF. The DNA for the CDR3 is TGTGCCACCCAGAGTCAGGGGAACCAGCCCCAGCATTTT.

The chain carries TRBV27 and TRBJ1-4; D is unresolved. V was pared by 8 bases and J by 0 bases, with 10 bases between. CDR1 is MNHEY, CDR2 SMNVEV, per germline (reference sequence). This CDR3 is built from 14 residues. CDR3 sequence reads: CASSSWTTNEKLFF. In DNA, the CDR3 is TGTGCCAGCTCTAGCTGGACAACTAATGAAAAACTGTTTTTT.

The chain joins TRBV7-2 to TRBJ2-1; 10 positions match TRBD2. The CDR3 sequence is 19 residues long. Germline V CDR1 and CDR2: SGHTA, FQGNSA. Trimming took 0 bases from V and 6 from J; bases not matched to a gene: 14. CDR3 residues: CASSLASSGGPVHRNEQFF. As DNA, the CDR3 is TGTGCCAGCAGCTTAGCGTCTAGCGGGGGTCCCGTCCATCGCAATGAGCAGTTCTTC.

The V gene is TRBV24-1, the J gene TRBJ2-3; D possibly matches TRBD1 or TRBD2 (5 bases each). CDR1 is KGHDR and CDR2 is SFDVKD in the germline V gene. This CDR3 is 12 amino acids long. Trimming shortened V by 4 bases and J by 9 bases, and 10 bases separated the two germline ends. CDR3 protein: CATSDPGRTQYF. As DNA, the CDR3 is TGTGCCACCAGTGACCCGGGGCGAACGCAGTATTTT.

This sequence joins TRBV2 and TRBJ2-1; D uncertain. Germline CDR1 and CDR2: SNHLY and FYNNEI. There are 17 residues in the CDR3. V was pared by 8 bases and J by 4 bases, with 24 bases between. The CDR3 sequence is CASRQDLYAPLYNEQFF. CDR3 in DNA: TGTGCCAGCCGGCAGGACCTGTACGCCCCATTATACAATGAGCAGTTCTTC.

This clone has more than one count but fewer than ten. The chain carries TRBV13 and TRBJ2-5, with TRBD2 identical over 7 bases. The CDR3 loop spans 16 amino acids. The germline V gene encodes CDR1 PRHDT and CDR2 FYEKMQ (reference sequence). The junction had 10 bases not matched to a gene; V was cut back by 5 bases and J by 1 base. As DNA, the CDR3 is TGTGCCAGCAGCCCTTCCGCCGCTAGCGGCCAAGAGACCCAGTACTTC. Translating gives CASSPSAASGQETQYF. The full variable domain, with the rest looked up from reference TRBV13 and TRBJ2-5, is AAGVIQSPRHLIKEKRETATLKCYPIPRHDTVYWYQQGPGQDPQFLISFYEKMQSDKGSIPDRFSAQQFSDYHSELNMSSLELGDSALYFCASSPSAASGQETQYFGPGTRLLVL.

V gene TRBV5-1 combines with J gene TRBJ2-3, with 7 bases that match TRBD2. Trimming took 4 bases from V and 4 from J; bases not matched to a gene: 6. Germline V gene lookup returns CDR1 SGHRS and CDR2 YFSETQ. The CDR3 consists of 14 residues. The CDR3 sequence: CASSNPRGADTQYF. Here the CDR3 DNA reads TGCGCCAGCAGCAATCCTCGGGGGGCAGATACGCAGTATTTT.

This chain links TRBV4-1 with TRBJ2-1; tentatively, D is TRBD1 (5 bases). The CDR3 consists of 17 residues. The germline V gene encodes CDR1 MGHRA and CDR2 YSYEKL. V shed 1 base and J shed 9 bases, with 22 bases lying between them. CDR3 coding DNA: TGCGCCAGCAGCCAAGCTCGCCTGGTGGTAGGGGTGTCTGAGCAGTTCTTC. It specifies CASSQARLVVGVSEQFF.

The V call is TRBV14, the J call TRBJ2-1; TRBD2 agrees at 13 bases. Trimming removed 4 bases from V and 5 bases from J; junction bases left unmatched: 8. This CDR3 region has 17 residues. CDR1 is SGHDN, CDR2 FVKESK, per germline. The CDR3: CASSLWGTSGIHNEQFF. The CDR3 DNA reads as TGTGCCAGCAGCCTGTGGGGGACTAGCGGGATCCACAATGAGCAGTTCTTC.

The V and J genes are TRBV29-1 and TRBJ1-5, with D unresolved. This CDR3 contains 13 residues. The germline V and J ends were trimmed by 7 bases and 7 bases, with 17 bases remaining between them. The germline CDR1 and CDR2 sequences are SQVTM and ANQGSEA. CDR3 loop: CSAKGGAGQPQHF. The CDR3, as DNA: TGCAGCGCCAAGGGTGGCGCGGGACAGCCCCAGCATTTT.

This clone appeared a few times. The CDR3 here is CASSHPGDRGYEQYF. The CDR3 coding sequence is TGTGCCAGCAGCCACCCCGGGGACAGGGGATACGAGCAGTACTTC. The rearrangement joins TRBV7-9 to TRBJ2-7, with TRBD1 identical over 10 bases. Germline-derived CDR1 and CDR2 are SEHNR and FQNEAQ (reference sequence). After removal of 5 bases from V and 4 bases from J, the junction contained 8 bases not matched to a gene. The CDR3 consists of 15 residues.

The chain carries TRBV30 and TRBJ1-4, with no clear D. Germline V CDR1 and CDR2: GTSNPN, SVGIG (reference sequence). Trimming stripped 0 bases from V and 6 bases from J, with 8 bases between. The CDR3 totals 13 residues. DNA of the CDR3: TGTGCCTGGAGTGTATACAAAGATGAAAAACTGTTTTTT. Its protein is CAWSVYKDEKLFF.

The rearrangement links TRBV2 to TRBJ2-3, with D perhaps matching TRBD1 (7 bases). The CDR3 covers 14 residues. Per the germline V gene, CDR1 is SNHLY and CDR2 is FYNNEI. Trimming stripped 9 bases from V and 8 bases from J, with 21 bases between. CDR3 nucleotides: TGTGCCAGGAAAAAAGAAACAGGGGAGGCTACGCAGTATTTT. It specifies CARKKETGEATQYF.

This chain joins TRBV11-3 and TRBJ2-7, with TRBD1 identical over 8 bases. The CDR3 is made up of 15 amino acids. V shed 6 bases, J shed 1 base, and the junction held 8 bases outside the gene matches. The germline gives CDR1 SGHNT, CDR2 YENEEA. CDR3 protein: CASRADRAESYEQYF. CDR3 DNA: TGTGCCAGCAGGGCGGACAGGGCGGAGTCCTACGAGCAGTACTTC.

The rearrangement uses TRBV9 and TRBJ1-1, with TRBD1 identical over 10 bases. V dropped 2 bases and J dropped 5; count of bases not matched to a gene: 6. The CDR3 consists of 15 residues. Germline CDR1 SGDLS, CDR2 YYNGEE. The CDR3 DNA follows: TGTGCCAGCAGCGTTTCCGGGACAGGGGAAACTGAAGCTTTCTTT. Translated, it gives CASSVSGTGETEAFF.

This sequence joins TRBV21-1 and TRBJ1-2; whether TRBD1, the table's D call, matches the DNA was not checked. TRBV21-1 is deemed a pseudogene. CDR3 length: 17 residues. The CDR3 sequence is CASAFSGTGEVNYGYTF. The CDR3 nucleotides read TGTGCCAGCGCCTTCTCCGGGACAGGGGAGGTTAACTATGGCTACACCTTC.

The CDR3 here is CASSRWGGNNYGYTF. The CDR3 coding sequence is TGTGCCAGTAGCCGATGGGGGGGGAATAACTATGGCTACACCTTC. The V call is TRBV19, the J call TRBJ1-2; weak D call: TRBD1 (5 bases). V lost 6 bases to trimming and J lost 1 base, with 15 bases between them. The length of the CDR3 is 15 residues. CDR1 LNHDA and CDR2 SQIVND come from the germline V gene (reference sequence).

In this sample, this clone turned up a few times. The V call is TRBV6-6, the J call TRBJ2-6, with 8 nucleotides matching TRBD1. The CDR3 extends over 17 amino acids. Germline lookup yields CDR1 MNHNY and CDR2 SVGAGI (reference sequence). The V segment lost 5 bases and the J segment 2 bases; nucleotides outside the gene matches: 8. This CDR3 is CASSPRTGSTGANVLTF. In DNA, the CDR3 is TGTGCCAGCAGTCCACGGACAGGGTCCACTGGGGCCAACGTCCTGACTTTC.

The rearrangement uses TRBV3-1 (or the pseudogene TRBV3-2) and TRBJ2-5, with D hard to call. CDR1 and CDR2 (germline): LGHDT, YNNKEL (reference sequence). The CDR3 covers 18 residues. V dropped 3 bases and J dropped 1 base, with 21 bases sitting between them. CDR3 bases: TGTGCCAGCAGCCACCTGGACGCTGTTGGAGAACGCCAAGAGACCCAGTACTTC. Translating it yields CASSHLDAVGERQETQYF.

In its sample, this clone was seen once. The chain links TRBV5-1 to TRBJ2-7, with D perhaps matching TRBD1 or TRBD2 (5 bases each). V lost 0 bases and J 7 bases, leaving 14 bases between the germline ends. The CDR3 sequence is 14 residues long. The germline V gene has CDR1 SGHRS and CDR2 YFSETQ. CDR3 protein: CASSLAGLGTEQYF. The CDR3, as DNA: TGCGCCAGCAGCTTGGCCGGACTCGGGACGGAGCAGTACTTC.

J is TRBJ1-6 and V is TRBV7-2; D uncertain. In germline, CDR1 is SGHTA, CDR2 FQGNSA. The CDR3 consists of 17 residues. V lost 1 base and J lost 4, with 14 bases in between. The CDR3 sequence: CASSLGLPQDYNSPLHF. The CDR3 DNA reads as TGTGCCAGCAGCTTAGGTCTTCCCCAGGATTATAATTCACCCCTCCACTTT.

The chain uses TRBV28 and TRBJ1-2; 9 bases map to TRBD1. CDR1 and CDR2 from the germline V gene are MDHEN and SYDVKM. V shed 6 bases and J 4 bases; nucleotides not matched to a gene: 12. The CDR3 length is 16 residues. The CDR3, as DNA: TGTGCCAGCAGCCACCCCCGGGACAGGGATACCTATGGCTACACCTTC. Translation gives CASSHPRDRDTYGYTF.

By its share, this clone is medium-sized. The rearrangement joins TRBV6-5 to TRBJ2-7, with 7 bases matching TRBD1. The CDR3 contains 13 residues. V lost 6 bases and J lost 6; bases outside the gene matches: 8. CDR1 is MNHEY and CDR2 is SVGAGI in the germline V gene. CDR3 amino acids: CASSANRDSEQYF. As DNA, the CDR3 is TGTGCCAGCAGCGCCAACAGGGACAGCGAGCAGTACTTC.

Sample share makes this clone medium-sized (0.01 to 0.1%). The chain links TRBV29-1 to TRBJ1-2, with D possibly matching TRBD1 (5 bases). The germline V gene encodes CDR1 SQVTM and CDR2 ANQGSEA. CDR3 length: 13 amino acids. The V and J ends lost 5 bases and 2 bases respectively, with 12 bases between them. CDR3 nucleotide sequence: TGCAGCGTTCGGGACGGACCAAACTATGGCTACACCTTC. Amino acids: CSVRDGPNYGYTF. The variable domain in full, completed from reference TRBV29-1 and TRBJ1-2, reads SAVISQKPSRDICQRGTSLTIQCQVDSQVTMMFWYRQQPGQSLTLIATANQGSEATYESGFVIDKFPISRPNLTFSTLTVSNMSPEDSSIYLCSVRDGPNYGYTFGSGTRLTVV.

The chain links TRBV6-5 to TRBJ2-7; D unresolved. CDR3 length: 13 amino acids. The germline V gene has CDR1 MNHEY and CDR2 SVGAGI. V was shortened by 6 bases and J by 2 bases, with 11 bases between the two germline ends. The chain's CDR3 is CASSQLGPYEQYF. CDR3 nucleotides: TGTGCCAGCAGCCAACTGGGTCCCTACGAGCAGTACTTC.